Listed here are 24 T cell receptor beta chains from one sample, sequenced in a study of CD8 T cells in ankylosing spondylitis. The study, taken as a whole, reports: A motif of seven or eight highly homologous TCR beta variants was seen as apparently characteristic of ankylosing spondylitis blood.

These receptors' targets are unknown. MiXCR was run by TCRdb on the 5' RACE reads, yielding one entry per CDR3 protein. This sample yields around 770,000 distinct CDR3 sequences, of which 15% to 20% are seen a single time; around 20% belongs to the top ten. Sample: blood, either unsorted or a sorted T cell fraction (not recorded which). All receptors come from a male donor with ankylosing spondylitis.

This clonotype was found a few times. This chain uses TRBV5-5 with TRBJ2-2; the D gene is possibly TRBD2 (5 bases). Deletions cut 4 bases from V and 0 bases from J, with 7 bases between. Germline V CDR1 and CDR2: SGHKS, YYEKEE (reference sequence). The CDR3 is 14 residues long. CDR3 amino acids: CASSKLANTGELFF. CDR3 sequence (DNA): TGTGCCAGCAGCAAACTAGCGAACACCGGGGAGCTGTTTTTT.

The table lists this clonotype with a few counts. The CDR3 protein is CASLGREGYEQYF. The CDR3 DNA sequence: TGTGCCAGCCTCGGCAGGGAGGGTTACGAGCAGTACTTC. The V call is TRBV2, the J call TRBJ2-7, with 7 bases fitting TRBD2. CDR1 SNHLY and CDR2 FYNNEI come from the germline V gene. J lost 4 bases, V lost 8 bases, and 8 bases had no gene match. The CDR3 contains 13 residues. The full variable domain, with the rest looked up from reference TRBV2 and TRBJ2-7, is EPEVTQTPSHQVTQMGQEVILRCVPISNHLYFYWYRQILGQKVEFLVSFYNNEISEKSEIFDDQFSVERPDGSNFTLKIRSTKLEDSAMYFCASLGREGYEQYFGPGTRLTVT.

The rearrangement uses TRBV7-2 and TRBJ2-7; D possibly corresponds to TRBD2 (5 bases). Germline CDR1 SGHTA, CDR2 FQGNSA. V shed 6 bases and J shed 6 bases, with 21 bases lying between them. CDR3 length: 15 residues. The CDR3 loop is CASSPDLTTFREQYF. The DNA for the CDR3 is TGTGCCAGCAGTCCGGACTTGACCACTTTTCGCGAGCAGTACTTC.

There are a few counts of this clonotype. The genes are TRBV6-2 or TRBV6-3 and TRBJ2-3, with D tentatively TRBD1 or TRBD2 (5 bases each). This CDR3 spans 16 amino acids. Germline CDR1 MNHEY, CDR2 SVGEGT. V gave up 6 bases and J gave up 0 bases, with 16 bases separating them. As DNA, the CDR3 is TGTGCCAGCAGCCGGGCCGGGACGGGAAGCACAGATACGCAGTATTTT. Translated, it gives CASSRAGTGSTDTQYF.

This chain uses TRBV20-1 with TRBJ2-1; a possible D gene is TRBD2 (7 bases). Germline CDR1 is DFQATT and CDR2 is SNEGSKA (reference sequence). The V and J ends lost 1 base and 8 bases respectively, with 24 bases between them. CDR3 length: 17 residues. The CDR3 DNA follows: TGCAGTGCTAGAGTGGGCCTGGGGGGGCGGGTTGTCGATGAGCAGTTCTTC. This encodes CSARVGLGGRVVDEQFF.

The rearrangement uses TRBV20-1 and TRBJ2-1; TRBD1 aligns across 8 bases. Germline V CDR1 and CDR2: DFQATT, SNEGSKA (reference sequence). This CDR3 region has 15 residues. V shed 4 bases, J shed 3 bases, and the junction held 8 bases outside the gene matches. CDR3 DNA: TGCAGTGCTACCTACCCCGGGACAGGCTACAATGAGCAGTTCTTC. It translates to CSATYPGTGYNEQFF.

The chain carries TRBV5-1 and TRBJ1-6; TRBD1 agrees at 7 bases. From germline, CDR1 is SGHRS and CDR2 YFSETQ. Losses at the gene ends were 0 bases for V and 0 bases for J; bases not matched to a gene: 0. The CDR3 is 16 residues long. The DNA of the CDR3 is TGCGCCAGCAGCTTGGGGACAGGCTCCTATAATTCACCCCTCCACTTT. It is translated as CASSLGTGSYNSPLHF.

CDR3 protein: CASSQPMGSSSYNSPLHF. Written as DNA, the CDR3 is TGCGCCAGCAGCCAACCCATGGGGAGCAGCTCCTATAATTCACCCCTCCACTTT. The chain joins TRBV4-1 to TRBJ1-6, with D unclear. The CDR3 extends over 18 amino acids. CDR1 and CDR2 from the germline V gene are MGHRA and YSYEKL. V was cut by 2 bases and J by 0 bases, with 14 bases left in between.

This clonotype was recorded a few times. This chain uses TRBV7-9 with TRBJ1-1; no clear D gene. Germline V CDR1 and CDR2: SEHNR, FQNEAQ (reference sequence). The CDR3 totals 12 residues. V was shortened by 0 bases and J by 11 bases, with 10 bases between the two germline ends. CDR3 sequence (DNA): TGTGCCAGCAGCTTAGCTGGGGTTAGGGCTTTCTTT. Amino acids: CASSLAGVRAFF.

This clonotype was observed a handful of times. This CDR3 is CASSTPGTSSYNEQFF. CDR3 sequence (DNA): TGTGCCAGCAGCACTCCCGGGACTAGCTCCTACAATGAGCAGTTCTTC. The chain carries TRBV11-2 and TRBJ2-1; 8 bases agree with TRBD2. This CDR3 is built from 16 residues. V shed 5 bases, J shed 0 bases, and the junction held 6 bases outside the gene matches. Germline-derived CDR1 and CDR2 are SGHAT and FQNNGV.

This clonotype came up many times. DNA for the CDR3: TGTGCCAGCAGTTTACTCGGAGAGACCCAGTACTTC. This codes for CASSLLGETQYF. The rearrangement uses TRBV28 and TRBJ2-5; no definite D call. The CDR3 sequence is 12 residues long. CDR1 is MDHEN and CDR2 is SYDVKM in the germline V gene. Deletions cut 2 bases from V and 4 bases from J, with 5 bases between.

The chain is built from TRBV20-1 and TRBJ2-7; D not certain. V gave up 2 bases and J gave up 2 bases, with 13 bases separating them. The CDR3 is made up of 14 amino acids. Germline V lookup: CDR1 DFQATT, CDR2 SNEGSKA (reference sequence). The CDR3 DNA reads as TGCAGTGCTAGACTGGGCGTACCACCCTACGAGCAGTACTTC. Translation: CSARLGVPPYEQYF.

This clonotype was recorded a few times. The chain carries TRBV5-1 and TRBJ1-1; D perhaps matches TRBD1 (5 bases). The ends were cut back, 0 bases at V and 0 bases at J, with 15 bases in the middle. The CDR3 is 17 amino acids. Germline assignment: CDR1 SGHRS and CDR2 YFSETQ. CDR3 in amino acids: CASSLVRWGLVNTEAFF. DNA for the CDR3: TGCGCCAGCAGCTTGGTACGTTGGGGCCTGGTGAACACTGAAGCTTTCTTT. The full variable domain, completed using reference TRBV5-1 and TRBJ1-1, is KAGVTQTPRYLIKTRGQQVTLSCSPISGHRSVSWYQQTPGQGLQFLFEYFSETQRNKGNFPGRFSGRQFSNSRSEMNVSTLELGDSALYLCASSLVRWGLVNTEAFFGQGTRLTVV.

The J gene is TRBJ2-7, the V gene TRBV7-3; D gene unclear. CDR3 length: 13 amino acids. The V end lost 2 bases, the J end lost 4 bases, and 9 bases lay between the germline ends. Germline V CDR1 and CDR2: SGHTA, FQGTGA. The CDR3: CASSLFERYEQYF. DNA for the CDR3: TGTGCCAGCAGCTTATTTGAGCGTTACGAGCAGTACTTC.

The chain uses TRBV7-9 and TRBJ1-4, with D perhaps matching TRBD1 (5 bases). Trimming took 2 bases from V and 8 from J, leaving 9 bases between them. This CDR3 has 13 amino acids. Germline values: CDR1 SEHNR, CDR2 FQNEAQ (reference sequence). In nucleotides, the CDR3 is TGTGCCAGCAGCTTACAGGGTGTGGAAAAACTGTTTTTT. Translating it yields CASSLQGVEKLFF.

This clonotype came up a few times. The CDR3: CASTGQGEGRNTEAFF. As DNA, the CDR3 is TGTGCCAGCACAGGGCAGGGCGAGGGGAGGAACACTGAAGCTTTCTTT. This chain connects TRBV2 to TRBJ1-1; D might be TRBD1 (5 bases). CDR3 length equals 16 residues. Germline-derived CDR1 and CDR2 are SNHLY and FYNNEI. V lost 7 bases and J 1 base, leaving 19 bases between the germline ends.

This clonotype has at least ten counts. DNA of the CDR3: TGTGCCAGCAGTCCCCAGGGACAGGGATATCAGCCCCAGCATTTT. Amino acids: CASSPQGQGYQPQHF. The chain recombines TRBV12-3 or TRBV12-4 with TRBJ1-5; the match to TRBD1 covers 9 bases. The CDR3 contains 15 residues. V was clipped by 5 bases and J by 5 bases; unmatched bases: 7.

The V call is TRBV7-9, the J call TRBJ1-1; D uncertain. With 1 base removed from V and 2 bases from J, the gap between germline ends came to 8 bases. In germline, CDR1 is SEHNR, CDR2 FQNEAQ (reference sequence). The CDR3 is made up of 14 amino acids. CDR3 nucleotides: TGTGCCAGCAGCTTAGAAGGGTTCAACACTGAAGCTTTCTTT. Its protein is CASSLEGFNTEAFF. The variable domain in full, completed from reference TRBV7-9 and TRBJ1-1, reads DTGVSQNPRHKITKRGQNVTFRCDPISEHNRLYWYRQTLGQGPEFLTYFQNEAQLEKSRLLSDRFSAERPKGSFSTLEIQRTEQGDSAMYLCASSLEGFNTEAFFGQGTRLTVV.

CDR3 nucleotides: TGTGCCAGCAGCATAGAGGGGCTAGCGGGACTAAACACCGGGGAGCTGTTTTTT. This gives the protein CASSIEGLAGLNTGELFF. The gene calls are TRBV4-2 and TRBJ2-2; TRBD2 matches at 9 bases. CDR1 is LGHNA, CDR2 YNFKEQ, per germline. The trim removed 5 bases at V and 2 bases at J, leaving 12 bases unmatched. This CDR3 is 18 amino acids long.

This chain joins TRBV28 and TRBJ1-5; 7 nucleotides match TRBD1. Looked up from germline, CDR1 is MDHEN and CDR2 is SYDVKM. The CDR3 has 15 residues. V dropped 6 bases and J dropped 2; count of bases not matched to a gene: 7. The CDR3 DNA reads as TGTGCCAGCAGCTGGGACAGTTATGGCAATCAGCCCCAGCATTTT. Translation: CASSWDSYGNQPQHF.

This clonotype has just a few counts. One end of the junction does not line up with germline, which may come from a read error. V usage is TRBV9 and J usage is TRBJ2-7, with TRBD1 identical over 9 bases. The CDR3 runs 15 residues. The germline CDR1 and CDR2 sequences are SGDLS and YYNGEE. The CDR3 DNA sequence: TGTGCTTCCTCCCCAGGGGACAGGGTATCCTATGAGCAGTACTTC. Amino acids: CASSPGDRVSYEQYF.

This clonotype was seen a handful of times. The V gene is TRBV7-9, the J gene TRBJ1-2; 9 nucleotides agree with TRBD1. This CDR3 is built from 13 residues. Germline-derived CDR1 and CDR2 are SEHNR and FQNEAQ (reference sequence). The V gene end was trimmed by 6 bases and the J gene end by 7 bases; junction bases not matched to a gene: 6. The CDR3 DNA sequence: TGTGCCAGCAGTATCAGACAGGGGGGTGGCTACACCTTC. Its protein is CASSIRQGGGYTF.

This clonotype was seen more than once but under ten times. This chain joins TRBV27 and TRBJ2-1; a possible D gene is TRBD2 (6 bases). CDR3 length: 15 amino acids. Trimming removed 6 bases from V and 5 bases from J, with 17 bases in between. Germline CDR1 is MNHEY and CDR2 is SMNVEV (reference sequence). CDR3 bases: TGTGCCAGCAGCTTCCTAGGTAGCGGAAACAATGAGCAGTTCTTC. This gives the protein CASSFLGSGNNEQFF.

This clonotype has more than one count but fewer than ten. This rearrangement joins TRBV12-3 or TRBV12-4 to TRBJ2-2; D is uncertain. The CDR3 length is 14 residues. Trimming took 7 bases from V and 1 from J, leaving 10 bases between them. The DNA of the CDR3 is TGTGCCAGCATATTCGGAATGAACACCGGGGAGCTGTTTTTT. It specifies CASIFGMNTGELFF.